This T cell receptor (beta chain) comes out of a study of cytomegalovirus exposure and HLA in healthy donors (dated by TCRdb to 2017 to 2019). Regarding the complete study: In an earlier analysis of roughly 500 of the donors, about 270 Gb of sequence data and some 120 million unique TCR beta sequences from some 170 million T cells were reported. The number of donors typed differed by locus, with roughly 629-640 for A, B, C, DRB1 and DQB1, over 500 for DQA1, some 570 for DPA1, and approximately 470 for DPB1. To predict cytomegalovirus infection status, the study brought together high-throughput TCR immunosequencing, statistical association of individual TCRs with disease status, and machine learning. Donor age, sex, ethnicity and CMV serostatus were compiled alongside the repertoire data. Across approximately 400 genotyped donors of the cohort, an average of about 220,000 unique TCR beta nucleotide sequences per donor were sequenced, and roughly a sixth of those sequences were non-productive. The study aimed to test whether signatures of past pathogen exposure could be identified by cataloging public T cell receptors. Genome-wide SNP genotypes for about 65% of the 666 donors were used in a later genetic analysis, which treated that subset as a discovery cohort. Every repertoire in the discovery cohort had been generated on one and the same sequencing platform. In an earlier analysis of 587 of the donors, high-throughput TCR beta sequencing was used to judge whether each TCR beta V gene segment behaved as functional or pseudogenic. Besides the first cohort of hundreds of subjects, a separate validation cohort made up of 95 to 150 different subjects was used. The later analysis used no new phenotypic data to find candidate immune exposures, relying instead on TCR beta sequences and their occurrence across donors. HLA typing covered class I and class II loci at four-digit resolution. To study patterns of TCR occurrence, a later analysis re-analyzed previously published TCR beta repertoires from 500 to 850 donors and added high-resolution HLA genotyping. The genetic ancestry cluster associated with self-reported Caucasian donors included approximately 85% of the roughly 380 genotyped donors. The study profiled the T cell repertoires of 500 to 800 subjects by immunosequencing and related them to cytomegalovirus serostatus. A handful of DR-DQ haplotypes were handled as single units for association and clustering because linkage in the cohort was strong. An early release that covered some 640 HLA-typed donors contained approximately 320 gigabases of sequencing data and 75 million to 100 million unique TCR sequences.

Libraries came from the immunoSEQ multiplex PCR assay. A mixture of 60 forward primers for TCR Vbeta segments and 13 reverse primers for TCR Jbeta segments was used in the multiplex PCR. The CDR3 region of rearranged TCR beta genes was amplified from genomic DNA by a multiplex PCR assay. The Illumina HiSeq System was used to sequence the amplified TCR beta libraries as 87-base-pair reads. From the authors' description of their analysis: In a later analysis, tens of millions of unique TCR beta chains were counted across the approximately 670 repertoires, and roughly 9.9 million of these chains were shared by at least two donors. To remove PCR and sequencing errors, raw reads were error-corrected and collapsed into unique sequences using a nearest-neighbor algorithm that merged closely related sequences. CDR3 sequences were aligned to IMGT reference sequences to assign V, D and J gene segments. For a sequence to be retained, a match of at least six nucleotides to both a V gene segment and a J gene segment was required. Rearrangements were classified as productive when the CDR3 lacked stop codons and remained in frame with V and J, and all other rearrangements were classified as non-productive. Following IMGT convention, CDR3 was defined as the stretch from the second conserved V-encoded cysteine to the conserved J-encoded phenylalanine. The earlier analysis of about 570 of the donors excluded any sequence lacking an unambiguous match to a single V gene segment. In an earlier analysis of 450 to 750 of the donors, a V segment was called functional when productive rearrangements were above 56.7%, and segregating when the standard deviation between donors exceeded 5%. A statistical classification framework was built to diagnose cytomegalovirus status from the catalog of TCR beta chain sequences. V and J gene assignment, in a later analysis, came from comparing TCR nucleotide sequences with IMGT/GENE-DB human TR gene sequences. A later analysis assigned CDR3 sequences and most-parsimonious VDJ recombination scenarios with the TCRdist pipeline. In a later analysis, each TCR beta chain was defined by its CDR3 amino acid sequence together with its V-gene family, and reads lacking a unique V-gene family were excluded. A later analysis removed 600 or so highly shared, low-generation-probability nucleotide sequences to deal with suspected cross-contamination and a sequencing artifact. A later analysis calculated a clonal expansion index for each public chain from normalized within-repertoire ranks of inferred template counts. In a later analysis, generation probabilities were computed using a VDJ recombination model fitted to out-of-frame rearrangements, and the results were checked against IGoR. In a later analysis, TCR-TCR, TCR-HLA and TCR-CMV co-occurrence was scored with hypergeometric tests, and a repertoire-size bias correction was applied to TCR pairs. To estimate false discovery rates, a later analysis permuted the HLA or CMV assignments 20 times. In a later analysis, co-occurring TCRs were grouped with DBSCAN, and TCRdist sequence similarity was added when clustering was performed within HLA-allele-positive subsets. Repertoires with fewer than 30,000 or more than 120,000 public chains were left out of co-occurrence clustering, as were about five repertoires with anomalous nucleotide sharing. TCRdb's version of the immuneACCESS table is confined to in-frame rearrangements and falls short of the full clone set. An unresolved V gene accounts for under half of the shortfall where checked; the remainder is of unknown origin. V, J and clone size derive from that table, while D and trimming were established from the DNA sequence. The sample table lists around 72,000 clones, roughly four fifths of them with a count of one. The ten biggest clones cover around 6.3% of the sample.

Details on this clone: This receptor's antigen is unknown. Within one base of it there is no much larger clone, and no base qualities were kept.

In total, around 600 healthy bone marrow donors made up the cohort. Cohort members were all nominally healthy when sampled, although unrecorded immune exposures were likely present. The donor tested CMV seronegative and was one of the 352 seronegative cohort members. A peripheral blood sample was collected from each donor, and TCR beta sequencing was performed on peripheral blood mononuclear cells. Genomic DNA extraction from the blood cell samples was performed with the Qiagen DNeasy Blood Extraction Kit. Broad study findings and their caveats: Because HLA typing was missing for some donors at each locus, association tests included only the typed subset. A later genetic analysis reported fewer N-insertions in productive TCRs among donors in an Asian-associated ancestry cluster than the roughly 700-donor mean. V-gene and J-gene trimming of TCR beta chains was associated with a missense DCLRE1C variant in a later genetic analysis, and the association was replicated in an independent cohort. A further reported finding was that TCR beta sequences accurately predicted the HLA-A and HLA-B alleles for most subjects in the first cohort. A cluster of highly shared sequence variants was judged likely to be a technical artifact of the sequencing pipeline. Assigning TCR associations to individual alleles was difficult when HLA alleles, especially DR and DQ, strongly co-occurred. Some IMGT-functional V segments, including TRBV6-2 and TRBV6-3, could not be told apart with the 87-base-pair reads, so those segments were excluded. In a later analysis, HLA-associated TCR beta chains showed more clonal expansion and lower generation probabilities than non-associated chains that were equally common. The classifier was reported to diagnose cytomegalovirus status with high specificity and sensitivity in both the original cohort and the validation cohort. Presence/absence analyses assumed roughly uniform sequencing depth across donors, an assumption that may not hold. The authors suggested that the approach could potentially be generalized to other disease states and immunological phenotypes. In vitro tests confirmed that a few of the cytomegalovirus-associated TCR beta chains recognize cytomegalovirus antigens. While some public TCRs were present in many individuals, most TCR sequences turned up only very rarely across donors. In a later analysis, several top co-occurrence clusters were reported to appear linked to parvovirus B19, influenza, CMV and Epstein-Barr virus. In a later analysis, around 17,000 TCR beta sequences were associated with specific HLA alleles at a false discovery rate of 0.05. The earlier analysis of some 540 of the donors excluded approximately 15 rarely observed V segments, including chromosome 9 orphons, because counts were too low. Broadly in line with IMGT annotations, most TCR beta V segments showed up in productive rearrangements about 87% or about 30% of the time in an earlier analysis of 450 to 600 of the donors. The cohort was sequenced for TCR beta chains only, and without alpha or paired-chain data the features that could be detected were limited. Correlated functional status among segregating V segments might reflect linkage disequilibrium, but an unknown experimental factor could not be ruled out. In the study, 150 to 200 TCR beta chains were listed as associated with cytomegalovirus. Most CMV-associated TCR beta chains appeared to be HLA-restricted in a later analysis, and the HLA associations seemed to be driven largely by CMV exposure. The only immune exposure information available for the cohort was CMV serostatus. According to a later analysis, TCR association rates differed among HLA loci, with DRB1 alleles showing the most associated TCRs and HLA-C alleles showing the fewest.

Including cysteine and phenylalanine, the CDR3 has 15 amino acids. Only the CDR3 part of the read is kept: 45 bases, read in frame from the first base. Looking up the germline V gene (reference sequence) yields CDR1 LNHDA and CDR2 SQIVND. V trim: 1 base; J trim: 1 base; unmatched bases: 1. The chain employs TRBV19 and TRBJ1-1; TRBD1 agrees with 9 junctional bases. This receptor was identified in a man aged 50 or older in good health and CMV-seronegative. The sample consisted of PBMCs. The DNA sequence is as follows: TGTGCCAGTAGTATAGGGGACAGGGCGAACACTGAAGCTTTCTTT. Its protein product is CASSIGDRANTEAFF. Reference TRBV19 and TRBJ1-1 genes cover what lies past the CDR3, so the full variable domain is DGGITQSPKYLFRKEGQNVTLSCEQNLNHDAMYWYRQDPGQGLRLIYYSQIVNDFQKGDIAEGYSVSREKKESFPLTVTSAQKNPTAFYLCASSIGDRANTEAFFGQGTRLTVV.